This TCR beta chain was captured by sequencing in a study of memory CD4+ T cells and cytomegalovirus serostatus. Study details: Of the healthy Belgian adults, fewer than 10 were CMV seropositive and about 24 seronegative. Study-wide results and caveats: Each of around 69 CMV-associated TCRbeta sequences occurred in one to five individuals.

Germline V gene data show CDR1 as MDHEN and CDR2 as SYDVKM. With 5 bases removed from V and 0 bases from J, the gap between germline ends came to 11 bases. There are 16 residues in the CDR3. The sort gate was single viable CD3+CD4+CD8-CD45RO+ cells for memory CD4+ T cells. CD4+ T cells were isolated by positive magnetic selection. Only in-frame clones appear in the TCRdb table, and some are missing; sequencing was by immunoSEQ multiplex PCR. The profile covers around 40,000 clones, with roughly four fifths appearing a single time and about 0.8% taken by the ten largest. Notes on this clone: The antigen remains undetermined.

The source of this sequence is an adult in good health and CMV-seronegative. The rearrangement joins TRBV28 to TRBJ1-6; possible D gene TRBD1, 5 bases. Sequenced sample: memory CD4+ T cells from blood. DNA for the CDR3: TGTGCCAGCAGTCCCCAAGACAGCTCCTATAATTCACCCCTCCACTTT. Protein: CASSPQDSSYNSPLHF.